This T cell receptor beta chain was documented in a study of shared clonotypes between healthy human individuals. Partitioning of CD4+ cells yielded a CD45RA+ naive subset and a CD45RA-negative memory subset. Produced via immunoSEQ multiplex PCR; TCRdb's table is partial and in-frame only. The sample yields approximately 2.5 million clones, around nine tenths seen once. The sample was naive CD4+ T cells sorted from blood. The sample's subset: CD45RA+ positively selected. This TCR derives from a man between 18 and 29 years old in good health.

This CDR3 reads CASSFSEGYEQFF. The CDR3 coding sequence is TGTGCCAGCAGCTTTTCGGAGGGCTATGAGCAGTTCTTC. The gene calls are TRBV11-2 and TRBJ2-1; possible D gene TRBD2, 6 bases. This CDR3 comprises 13 residues. Trimming left V 3 bases short and J 8 bases short, with 11 bases between. Germline V gene lookup returns CDR1 SGHAT and CDR2 FQNNGV.